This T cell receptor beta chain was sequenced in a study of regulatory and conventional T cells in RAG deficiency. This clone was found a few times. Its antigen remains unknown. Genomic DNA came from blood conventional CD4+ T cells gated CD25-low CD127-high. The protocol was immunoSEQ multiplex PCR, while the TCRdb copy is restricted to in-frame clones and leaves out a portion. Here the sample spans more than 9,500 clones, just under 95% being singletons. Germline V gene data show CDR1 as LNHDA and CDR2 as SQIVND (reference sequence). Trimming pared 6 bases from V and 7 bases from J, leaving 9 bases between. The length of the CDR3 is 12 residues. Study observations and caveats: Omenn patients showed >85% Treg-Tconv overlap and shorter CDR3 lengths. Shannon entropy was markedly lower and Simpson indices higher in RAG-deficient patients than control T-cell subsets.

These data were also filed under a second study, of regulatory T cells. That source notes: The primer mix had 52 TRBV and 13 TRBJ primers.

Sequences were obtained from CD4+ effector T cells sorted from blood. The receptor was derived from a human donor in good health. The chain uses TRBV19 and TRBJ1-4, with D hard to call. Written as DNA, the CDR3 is TGTGCCAGTAGCGGCCTTGGTGAAAAACTGTTTTTT. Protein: CASSGLGEKLFF.